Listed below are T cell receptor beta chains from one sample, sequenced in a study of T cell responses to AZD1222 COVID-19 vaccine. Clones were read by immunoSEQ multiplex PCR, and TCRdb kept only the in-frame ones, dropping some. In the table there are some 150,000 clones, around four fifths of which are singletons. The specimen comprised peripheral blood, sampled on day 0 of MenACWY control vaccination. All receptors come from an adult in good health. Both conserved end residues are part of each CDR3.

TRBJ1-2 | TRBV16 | CASSRPGAGPSQDYGYTF
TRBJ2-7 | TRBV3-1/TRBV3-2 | CASSQEGQVFYEQYF
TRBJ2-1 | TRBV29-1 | CSVSGPVVDEQFF
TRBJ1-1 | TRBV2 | CASMVRELENTEAFF
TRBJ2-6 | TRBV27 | CASSPDGSGANVLTF
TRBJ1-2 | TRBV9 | CASSPSLGGYIGNYGYTF
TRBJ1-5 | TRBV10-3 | CAISESGLPQHF
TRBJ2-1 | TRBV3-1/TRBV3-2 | CASSQRTGTKNEQFF
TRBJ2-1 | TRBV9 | CAIPPSLALIYNEQFF
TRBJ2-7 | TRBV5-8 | CASRWGGEYEQYF
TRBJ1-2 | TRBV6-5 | CASILTPQDYGYTF
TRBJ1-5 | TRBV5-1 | CASSQGPDQPQHF
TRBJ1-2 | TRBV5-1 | CASRIDSTGDGYTF
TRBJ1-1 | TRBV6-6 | CASSYSANTEAFF
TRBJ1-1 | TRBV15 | CATSREKTIMNTEAFF
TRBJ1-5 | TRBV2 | CASGGGPFLSNQPQHF
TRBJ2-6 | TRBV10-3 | CAISGPNSGANVLTF
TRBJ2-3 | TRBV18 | CASSPGQGALSTDTQYF
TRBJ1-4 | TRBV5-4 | CASSLRETNEKLFF
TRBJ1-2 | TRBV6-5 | CASSSARAIQGYTF
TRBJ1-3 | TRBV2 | CASKTLGTAAGNTIYF
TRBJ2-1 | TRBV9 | CASTNGVGEQFF
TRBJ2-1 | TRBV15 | CATSESPDSASEQFF
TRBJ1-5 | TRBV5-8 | CASSLGAGRQPQHF
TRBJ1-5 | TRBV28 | CASRPLTQPQHF
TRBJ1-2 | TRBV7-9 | CASSPGGTRYGYTF
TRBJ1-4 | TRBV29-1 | CSVAGVGEKLFF
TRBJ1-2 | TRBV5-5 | CASSQGQGALIDGYTF
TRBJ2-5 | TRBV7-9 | CASSLNPRTTQETQYF
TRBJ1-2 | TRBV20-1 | CSARVITGYTF
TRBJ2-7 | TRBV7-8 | CASSSVRDSYEQYF
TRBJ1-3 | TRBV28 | CASSTPGQGVTGNTIYF